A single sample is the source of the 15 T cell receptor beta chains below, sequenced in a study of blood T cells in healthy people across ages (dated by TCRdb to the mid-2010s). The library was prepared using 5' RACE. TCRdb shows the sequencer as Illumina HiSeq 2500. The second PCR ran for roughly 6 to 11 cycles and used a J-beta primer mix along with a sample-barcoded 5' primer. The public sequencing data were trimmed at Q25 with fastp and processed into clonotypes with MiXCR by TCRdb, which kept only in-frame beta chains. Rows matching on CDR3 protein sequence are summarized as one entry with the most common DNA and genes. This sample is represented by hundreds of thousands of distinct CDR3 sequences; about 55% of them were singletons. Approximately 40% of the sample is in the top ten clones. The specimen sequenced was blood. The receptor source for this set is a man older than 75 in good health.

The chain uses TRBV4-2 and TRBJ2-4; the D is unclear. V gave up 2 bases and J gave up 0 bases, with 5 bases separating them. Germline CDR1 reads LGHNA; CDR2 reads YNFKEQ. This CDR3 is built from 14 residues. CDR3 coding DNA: TGTGCCAGCAGCCAAACTCTAGCCAAAAACATTCAGTACTTC. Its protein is CASSQTLAKNIQYF.

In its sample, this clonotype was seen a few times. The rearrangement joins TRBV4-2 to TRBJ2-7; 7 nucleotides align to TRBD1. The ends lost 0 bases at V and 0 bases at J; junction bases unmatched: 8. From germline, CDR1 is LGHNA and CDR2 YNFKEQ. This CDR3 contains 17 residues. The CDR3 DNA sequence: TGTGCCAGCAGCCAAGATTGGGGGACAGATTCCTCCTACGAGCAGTACTTC. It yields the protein CASSQDWGTDSSYEQYF.

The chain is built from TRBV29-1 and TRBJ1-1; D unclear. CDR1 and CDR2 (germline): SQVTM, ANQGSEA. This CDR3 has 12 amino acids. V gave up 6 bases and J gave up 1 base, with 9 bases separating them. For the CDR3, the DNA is TGCAGCGTAAGCGGGAAGAACACTGAAGCTTTCTTT. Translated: CSVSGKNTEAFF.

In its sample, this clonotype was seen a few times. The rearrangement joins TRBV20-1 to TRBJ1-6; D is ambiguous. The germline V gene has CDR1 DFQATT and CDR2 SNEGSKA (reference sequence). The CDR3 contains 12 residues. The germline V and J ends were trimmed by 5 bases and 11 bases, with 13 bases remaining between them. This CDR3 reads CSAPDLGTPLHF. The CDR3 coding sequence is TGCAGTGCTCCGGACCTGGGGACACCCCTCCACTTT.

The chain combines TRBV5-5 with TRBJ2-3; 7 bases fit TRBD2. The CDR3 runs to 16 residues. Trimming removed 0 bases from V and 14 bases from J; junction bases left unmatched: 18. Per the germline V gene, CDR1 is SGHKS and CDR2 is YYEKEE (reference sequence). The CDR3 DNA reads TGTGCCAGCAGCTTGGATTGGGAGGGGTCACACAGATACGCGTATTTT. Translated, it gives CASSLDWEGSHRYAYF.

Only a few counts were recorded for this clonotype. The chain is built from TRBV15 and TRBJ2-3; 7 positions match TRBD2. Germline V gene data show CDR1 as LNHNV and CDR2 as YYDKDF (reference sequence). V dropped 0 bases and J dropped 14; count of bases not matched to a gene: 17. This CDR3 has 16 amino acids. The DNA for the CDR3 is TGTGCCACCAGCAGAGATCTGCGGGAGCATGGGAGATACGCGTATTTT. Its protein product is CATSRDLREHGRYAYF.

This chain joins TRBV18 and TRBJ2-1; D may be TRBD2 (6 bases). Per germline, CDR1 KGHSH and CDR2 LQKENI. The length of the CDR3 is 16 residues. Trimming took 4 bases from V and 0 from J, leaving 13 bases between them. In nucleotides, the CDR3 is TGTGCCAGCTCACGTGCAGAGCGGGTCTCCTACAATGAGCAGTTCTTC. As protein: CASSRAERVSYNEQFF.

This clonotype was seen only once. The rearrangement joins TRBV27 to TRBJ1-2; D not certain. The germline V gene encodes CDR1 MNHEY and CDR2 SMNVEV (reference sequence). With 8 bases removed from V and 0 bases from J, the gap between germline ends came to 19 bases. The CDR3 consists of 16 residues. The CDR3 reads CASVASRAGPNYGYTF. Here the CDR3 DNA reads TGTGCCAGCGTCGCTTCGAGGGCCGGACCTAACTATGGCTACACCTTC.

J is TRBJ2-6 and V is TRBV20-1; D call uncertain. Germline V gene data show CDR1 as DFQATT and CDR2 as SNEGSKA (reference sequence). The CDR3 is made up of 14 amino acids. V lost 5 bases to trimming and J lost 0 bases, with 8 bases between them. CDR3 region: CSALADSGANVLTF. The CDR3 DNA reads TGCAGTGCTCTTGCAGACTCTGGGGCCAACGTCCTGACTTTC.

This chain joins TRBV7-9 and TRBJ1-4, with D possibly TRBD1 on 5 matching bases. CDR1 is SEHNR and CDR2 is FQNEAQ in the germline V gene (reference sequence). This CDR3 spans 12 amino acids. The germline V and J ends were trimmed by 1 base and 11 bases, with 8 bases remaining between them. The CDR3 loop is CASSLVGAKLFF. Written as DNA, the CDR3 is TGTGCCAGCAGCTTAGTCGGGGCGAAACTGTTTTTT.

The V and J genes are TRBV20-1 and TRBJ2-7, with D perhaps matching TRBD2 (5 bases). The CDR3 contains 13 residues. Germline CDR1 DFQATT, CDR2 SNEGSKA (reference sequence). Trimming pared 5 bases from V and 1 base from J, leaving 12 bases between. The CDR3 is CSAQRGLSYEQYF. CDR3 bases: TGCAGTGCTCAGCGAGGGTTGTCCTACGAGCAGTACTTC.

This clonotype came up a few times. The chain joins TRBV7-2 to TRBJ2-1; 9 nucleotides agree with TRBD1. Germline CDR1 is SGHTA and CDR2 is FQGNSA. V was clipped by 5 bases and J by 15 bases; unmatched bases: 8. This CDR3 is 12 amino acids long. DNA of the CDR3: TGTGCCAGCAGCCCTACAGGGGGCGATTTGTTCTTC. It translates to CASSPTGGDLFF. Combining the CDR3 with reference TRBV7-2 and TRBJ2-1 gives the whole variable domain GAGVSQSPSNKVTEKGKDVELRCDPISGHTALYWYRQSLGQGLEFLIYFQGNSAPDKSGLPSDRFSAERTGGSVSTLTIQRTQQEDSAVYLCASSPTGGDLFFGPGTRLTVL.

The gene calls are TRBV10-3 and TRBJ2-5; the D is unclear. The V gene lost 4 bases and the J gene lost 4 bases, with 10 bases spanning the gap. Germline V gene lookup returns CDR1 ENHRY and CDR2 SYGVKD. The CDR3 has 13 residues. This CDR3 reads CAISVYTGETQYF. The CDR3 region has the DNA TGTGCCATCAGTGTCTACACCGGAGAGACCCAGTACTTC.

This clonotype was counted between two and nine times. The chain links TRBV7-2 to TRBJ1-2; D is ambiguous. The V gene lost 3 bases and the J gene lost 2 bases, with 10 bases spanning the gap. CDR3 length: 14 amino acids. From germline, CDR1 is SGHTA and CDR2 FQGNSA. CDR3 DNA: TGTGCCAGCAGCTTCTCACTAGCAAACTATGGCTACACCTTC. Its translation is CASSFSLANYGYTF.

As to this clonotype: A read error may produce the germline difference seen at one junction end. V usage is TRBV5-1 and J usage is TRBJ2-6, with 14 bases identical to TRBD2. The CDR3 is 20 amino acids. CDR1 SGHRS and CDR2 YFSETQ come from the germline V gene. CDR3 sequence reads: CASSPILGTSGSSGANVLIF. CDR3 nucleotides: TGCGCCAGCAGCCCAATCCTCGGGACTAGCGGGAGCAGTGGGGCCAACGTCCTGATTTTC.